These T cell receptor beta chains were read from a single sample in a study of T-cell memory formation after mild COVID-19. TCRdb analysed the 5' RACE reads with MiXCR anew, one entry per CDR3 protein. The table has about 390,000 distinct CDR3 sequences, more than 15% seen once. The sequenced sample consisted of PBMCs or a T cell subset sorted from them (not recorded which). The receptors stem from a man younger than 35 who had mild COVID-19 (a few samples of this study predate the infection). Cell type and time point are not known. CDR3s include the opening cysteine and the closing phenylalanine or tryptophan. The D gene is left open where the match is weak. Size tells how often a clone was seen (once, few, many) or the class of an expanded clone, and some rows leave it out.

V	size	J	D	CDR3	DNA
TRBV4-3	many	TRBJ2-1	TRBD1	CASSHGTASYNEQFF	TGCGCCAGCAGCCATGGGACAGCGTCCTACAATGAGCAGTTCTTC
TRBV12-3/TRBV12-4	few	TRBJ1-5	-	CASSLSGGGSSNQPQHF	TGTGCCAGCTCCTTATCGGGGGGGGGCAGTAGCAATCAGCCCCAGCATTTT
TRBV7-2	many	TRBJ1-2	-	CASSLALRTTYTF	TGTGCCAGCAGCTTAGCGCTTAGGACAACCTACACCTTC
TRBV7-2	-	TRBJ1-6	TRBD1	CASSPTRQGTNSPLHF	TGTGCCAGCAGCCCGACCCGACAGGGGACTAATTCACCCCTCCACTTT
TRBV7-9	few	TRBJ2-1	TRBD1	CASSFKGQPYNEQFF	TGTGCCAGCAGCTTTAAGGGACAGCCGTACAATGAGCAGTTCTTC
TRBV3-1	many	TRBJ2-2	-	CASSSGPRGISGELFF	TGTGCCAGCAGCTCCGGGCCCCGCGGTATTTCCGGGGAGCTGTTTTTT
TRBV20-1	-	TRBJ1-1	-	CSARVIGPWGNTEAFF	TGCAGTGCTAGAGTGATAGGGCCATGGGGGAACACTGAAGCTTTCTTT
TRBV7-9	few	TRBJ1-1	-	CASSSLQGRLRRPEAFF	TGTGCCAGCAGCTCCCTCCAGGGACGGTTAAGGCGACCTGAAGCTTTCTTT
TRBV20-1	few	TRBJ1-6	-	CSAKSGASSYNSPLHF	TGCAGTGCAAAATCCGGGGCGAGCTCCTATAATTCACCCCTCCACTTT
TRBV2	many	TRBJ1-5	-	CASSGGNQPQHF	TGTGCCAGCAGCGGCGGAAATCAGCCCCAGCATTTT
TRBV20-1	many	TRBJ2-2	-	CSATGTRNTGELFF	TGCAGTGCAACCGGGACGAGGAACACCGGGGAGCTGTTTTTT
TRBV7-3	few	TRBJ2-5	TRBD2	CASSLTPPGLGATQYF	TGTGCCAGCAGCCTCACCCCCCCGGGACTAGGGGCGACCCAGTACTTC
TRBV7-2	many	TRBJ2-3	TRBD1	CASRPPGQGNVDTQYF	TGTGCCAGCAGGCCCCCGGGACAGGGGAACGTAGATACGCAGTATTTT
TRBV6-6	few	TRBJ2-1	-	CASSYSRLLGHRGGDEQFF	TGTGCCAGCAGTTACTCGAGGTTGCTAGGGCACAGGGGAGGGGATGAGCAGTTCTTC
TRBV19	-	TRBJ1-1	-	CASTSDHGSSAFF	TGTGCCAGTACCTCGGACCACGGGTCCTCAGCTTTCTTT
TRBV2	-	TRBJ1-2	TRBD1	CDSSDEGANYGYTF	TGTGACAGCAGTGACGAGGGGGCGAACTATGGCTACACCTTC
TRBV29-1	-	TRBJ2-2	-	CSVEDARAGNVSGELFF	TGCAGCGTTGAAGACGCGCGGGCAGGGAATGTGTCCGGGGAGCTGTTTTTT
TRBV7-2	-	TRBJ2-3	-	CASSLRGVTTSTDTQYF	TGTGCCAGCAGCTTACGAGGGGTAACGACTAGCACAGATACGCAGTATTTT
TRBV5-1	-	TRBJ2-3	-	CASSLGQQPDTQYF	TGCGCCAGCAGCTTGGGACAGCAACCAGATACGCAGTATTTT
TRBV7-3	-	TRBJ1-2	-	CASSLAYGDGYTF	TGTGCCAGCAGCTTAGCGTATGGGGACGGCTACACCTTC
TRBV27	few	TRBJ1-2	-	CASKLGDLSAYGYTF	TGTGCCAGCAAATTGGGGGATCTGAGCGCCTATGGCTACACCTTC
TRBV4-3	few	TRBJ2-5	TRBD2	CASSQGAAGQETQYF	TGCGCCAGCAGCCAAGGAGCAGCGGGGCAAGAGACCCAGTACTTC
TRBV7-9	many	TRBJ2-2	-	CASSLTSSVTGELFF	TGTGCCAGCAGCCTGACTAGTTCGGTCACCGGGGAGCTGTTTTTT
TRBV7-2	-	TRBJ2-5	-	CASSLGRLPETQYF	TGTGCCAGCAGCTTAGGACGATTGCCAGAGACCCAGTACTTC
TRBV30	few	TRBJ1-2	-	CARDRGHYGYTF	TGTGCCCGGGACCGAGGCCACTATGGCTACACCTTC
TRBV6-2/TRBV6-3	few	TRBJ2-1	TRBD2	CASSYPFFRTSGGAFNEQFF	TGTGCCAGCAGTTACCCTTTCTTCCGGACTAGCGGGGGGGCCTTCAATGAGCAGTTCTTC
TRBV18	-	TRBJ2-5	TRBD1	CASSPPGGRSETQYF	TGTGCCAGCTCACCACCAGGGGGCAGGTCGGAGACCCAGTACTTC
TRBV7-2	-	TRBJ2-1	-	CASSLEPLPNNEQFF	TGTGCCAGCAGCTTAGAACCCCTCCCCAACAATGAGCAGTTCTTC
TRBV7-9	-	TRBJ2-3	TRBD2	CASSLVLAGGDTQYF	TGTGCCAGCAGCTTAGTCCTAGCGGGGGGTGATACGCAGTATTTT
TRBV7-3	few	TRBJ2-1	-	CASSSGVDTNEQFF	TGTGCCAGCAGCTCCGGGGTGGATACCAATGAGCAGTTCTTC
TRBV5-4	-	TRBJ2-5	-	CASSLFREGGQETQYF	TGTGCCAGCAGCTTGTTCCGGGAAGGAGGGCAAGAGACCCAGTACTTC
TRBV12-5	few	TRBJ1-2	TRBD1	CASGLDRGYGYTF	TGTGCTAGTGGTTTGGACAGGGGGTATGGCTACACCTTC
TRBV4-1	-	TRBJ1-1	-	CASSHIQGNTEAFF	TGCGCCAGCAGCCATATACAGGGTAACACTGAAGCTTTCTTT
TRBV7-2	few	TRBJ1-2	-	CASSIHPGGGDTNYGYTF	TGTGCCAGCAGCATCCATCCGGGGGGAGGGGACACTAACTATGGCTACACCTTC
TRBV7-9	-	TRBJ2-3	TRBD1	CASSTTGTGSTDTQYF	TGTGCCAGCAGCACCACCGGGACAGGGAGCACAGATACGCAGTATTTT
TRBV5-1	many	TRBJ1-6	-	CASSLEGQRNSPLHF	TGCGCCAGCAGCTTGGAGGGACAACGTAATTCACCCCTCCACTTT
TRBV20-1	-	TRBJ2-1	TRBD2	CSARVIAGGYNEQFF	TGCAGTGCTAGAGTAATCGCGGGGGGATACAATGAGCAGTTCTTC
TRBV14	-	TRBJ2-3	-	CASSQAFKITDTQYF	TGTGCCAGCAGCCAAGCTTTTAAAATCACAGATACGCAGTATTTT
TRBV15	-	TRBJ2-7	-	CATSRGQLDYEQYF	TGTGCCACCAGCCGAGGACAGCTAGACTACGAGCAGTACTTC
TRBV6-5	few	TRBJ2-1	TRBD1	CASSQTTRERGHEQFF	TGTGCCAGCAGTCAAACTACTAGGGAGAGGGGGCATGAGCAGTTCTTC
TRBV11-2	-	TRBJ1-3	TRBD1	CASSVRTGEAIYF	TGTGCCAGCAGCGTAAGGACAGGGGAGGCCATATATTTT
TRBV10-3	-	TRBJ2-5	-	CASRDAETQYF	TGTGCCTCCCGGGACGCCGAGACCCAGTACTTC
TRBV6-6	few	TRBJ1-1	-	CASSDPLTVNTEAFF	TGTGCCAGCAGTGACCCCCTGACAGTGAACACTGAAGCTTTCTTT
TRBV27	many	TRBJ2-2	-	CASSFSAVSGELFF	TGTGCCAGCAGTTTCTCCGCCGTGTCCGGGGAGCTGTTTTTT
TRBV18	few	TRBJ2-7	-	CASSPPGLSSYEQYF	TGTGCCAGCTCACCACCGGGCCTTAGCTCCTACGAGCAGTACTTC
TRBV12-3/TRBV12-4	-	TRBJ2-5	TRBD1	CASSRQGAQTQYF	TGTGCCAGCAGCCGACAGGGGGCCCAGACCCAGTACTTC
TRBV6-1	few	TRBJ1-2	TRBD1	CASRLGQGRRRDYGYTF	TGTGCCAGCAGACTCGGACAGGGCCGGCGGAGGGACTATGGCTACACCTTC
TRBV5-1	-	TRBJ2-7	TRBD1	CASSLRDRVTEQYF	TGCGCCAGCAGCTTACGGGACAGGGTAACCGAGCAGTACTTC
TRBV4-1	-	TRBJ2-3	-	CASSQAEEGRTDTQYF	TGCGCCAGCAGCCAAGCGGAAGAGGGCCGCACAGATACGCAGTATTTT
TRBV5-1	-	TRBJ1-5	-	CASSLDSPYNQPQHF	TGCGCCAGCAGCTTGGACTCCCCATACAATCAGCCCCAGCATTTT
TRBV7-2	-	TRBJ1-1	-	CASSLYGPRAFF	TGTGCCAGCAGCTTATACGGCCCGAGGGCTTTCTTT
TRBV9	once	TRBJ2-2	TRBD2	CASSVGPGGTGELFF	TGTGCCAGCAGCGTAGGCCCGGGAGGCACCGGGGAGCTGTTTTTT
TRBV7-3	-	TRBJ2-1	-	CASSKPDGKLFF	TGTGCCAGCAGCAAACCGGACGGAAAGCTGTTCTTC
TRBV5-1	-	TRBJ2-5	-	CASRQFQETQYF	TGCGCCAGCAGACAGTTCCAAGAGACCCAGTACTTC
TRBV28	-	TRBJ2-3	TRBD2	CASSLIGLAGGITDTQYF	TGTGCCAGCAGTCTTATAGGGCTAGCGGGGGGGATCACAGATACGCAGTATTTT